The 16 T cell receptor beta chains presented below share a single source sample, sequenced in a study of regulatory T cells in long-lasting Graves disease. For TCR beta, libraries came from iRepertoire HTBI primers and Arm-PCR of CDR3 regions. TCRdb analysed the multiplex PCR reads with MiXCR anew, one entry per CDR3 protein. This table holds some 560,000 distinct CDR3 sequences, around 16% found once. Time point noted: newly diagnosed GD, antithyroid drugs for less than 3 months. RNA from PBMCs was the source of the TCR library. The sample also formed part of further work on T cells in Graves' hyperthyroidism and ophthalmopathy.

The material was peripheral blood mononuclear cells (PBMCs), obtained at new diagnosis, from a patient treated with antithyroid drugs. The receptors stem from a woman in her forties or fifties with Graves disease.

This clonotype has only a few counts. The gene calls are TRBV5-1 and TRBJ1-2, with D perhaps TRBD1 (5 bases). CDR1 SGHRS and CDR2 YFSETQ come from the germline V gene. Trimming stripped 4 bases from V and 4 bases from J, with 14 bases between. This CDR3 spans 14 amino acids. CDR3 DNA sequence: TGCGCCAGCAGCCCGGGACCAAGTGCCTATGGCTACACCTTC. Translated: CASSPGPSAYGYTF.

Turning to this clonotype: A much larger clone lies a single base off, so this may be a read error. This chain uses TRBV28 with TRBJ1-1; the D gene is possibly TRBD1 (5 bases). The ends were cut back, 9 bases at V and 4 bases at J, with 12 bases in the middle. Germline loops: CDR1 MDHEN, CDR2 SYDVKM. CDR3 size: 12 residues. In DNA, the CDR3 is TGTGCCAGTATCAGGGAAAGCACTGAAGCTTTCTTT. Translating gives CASIRESTEAFF.

This chain uses TRBV2 with TRBJ1-3; D is undetermined. CDR3 length: 15 residues. Trimming removed 5 bases at V and 0 bases at J, with 11 bases between. Germline loops: CDR1 SNHLY, CDR2 FYNNEI. The CDR3 coding sequence is TGTGCCAGCAGTTACAAGAGGAACTCTGGAAACACCATATATTTT. It specifies CASSYKRNSGNTIYF.

There are a few counts of this clonotype. The V gene is TRBV29-1, the J gene TRBJ2-3; 10 bases line up with TRBD1. The CDR3 contains 15 residues. V lost 4 bases, J lost 4 bases, and 8 bases stayed unmatched. Germline CDR1 reads SQVTM; CDR2 reads ANQGSEA. The chain's CDR3 is CSVGPGQGTADTQYF. The CDR3 DNA follows: TGCAGCGTTGGACCGGGACAGGGGACGGCAGATACGCAGTATTTT.

This clonotype was picked up a small number of times. V gene TRBV27 combines with J gene TRBJ1-5, with TRBD1 identical over 7 bases. The CDR3 extends over 16 amino acids. V dropped 8 bases and J dropped 0; count of bases not matched to a gene: 10. Looked up from germline, CDR1 is MNHEY and CDR2 is SMNVEV (reference sequence). The CDR3 here is CASARDRSYSNQPQHF. In DNA form, the CDR3 reads TGTGCCAGCGCCAGGGACAGAAGTTATAGCAATCAGCCCCAGCATTTT.

This clonotype was seen a few times. A read error may explain this, as a much larger clone is one base away. The J gene is TRBJ1-2, the V gene TRBV28; the D gene is possibly TRBD1 (6 bases). Trimming left V 7 bases short and J 5 bases short, with 11 bases between. The CDR3 consists of 12 residues. Per the germline V gene, CDR1 is MDHEN and CDR2 is SYDVKM. CDR3 bases: TGTGCCAGCACCGGACAGACGTATGGCTACACCTTC. Its translation: CASTGQTYGYTF.

The V call is TRBV18, the J call TRBJ2-1; D ambiguous. The germline gives CDR1 KGHSH, CDR2 LQKENI. V was shortened by 2 bases and J by 5 bases, with 16 bases between the two germline ends. CDR3 length: 16 amino acids. The DNA of the CDR3 is TGTGCCAGCTCACCAGCCGGGCCCCTTCAGGACAATGAGCAGTTCTTC. Residues: CASSPAGPLQDNEQFF.

The sample holds many counts of this clonotype. J is TRBJ2-2 and V is TRBV20-1, with 8 nucleotides matching TRBD2. There are 14 residues in the CDR3. The ends lost 6 bases at V and 0 bases at J; junction bases unmatched: 3. From germline, CDR1 is DFQATT and CDR2 SNEGSKA (reference sequence). CDR3 protein: CSATGLANTGELFF. As DNA, the CDR3 is TGCAGTGCAACGGGACTAGCGAACACCGGGGAGCTGTTTTTT.

This clonotype came up many times. The gene calls are TRBV11-2 and TRBJ2-7; no reliable D call. CDR1 and CDR2 from the germline V gene are SGHAT and FQNNGV. CDR3 size: 13 residues. The V end was cut by 5 bases, the J end by 3 bases, with 11 bases between. CDR3: CASSRGRIYEQYF. CDR3 nucleotide sequence: TGTGCCAGCAGCCGAGGACGGATCTACGAGCAGTACTTC.

About this clonotype: Being one base from a much bigger clone, this may be a read error. Without the conserved terminal phenylalanine or tryptophan, this CDR3 likely stems from a read error. This sequence joins TRBV5-1 and TRBJ1-4, with 11 bases aligning to TRBD1. Germline V gene sequence: CDR1 SGHRS, CDR2 YFSETQ. V gave up 4 bases and J gave up 6 bases; unmatched junction bases: 8. The CDR3 contains 16 residues. Here the CDR3 DNA reads TGCGCCAGCAGCATCATCCCGGGACAGGGGGATGAAAAACTGTTTCTT. Residues: CASSIIPGQGDEKLFL.

This clonotype was observed a few times. The chain uses TRBV5-1 and TRBJ1-5; the D is unclear. This CDR3 has 18 amino acids. V was shortened by 1 base and J by 3 bases, with 20 bases between the two germline ends. The germline gives CDR1 SGHRS, CDR2 YFSETQ. CDR3 amino acids: CASSLTPGGGSDNQPQHF. The CDR3 region has the DNA TGCGCCAGCAGCTTGACCCCAGGAGGCGGCAGTGACAATCAGCCCCAGCATTTT.

V and J are TRBV6-1 and TRBJ2-1; 13 bases agree with TRBD2. The CDR3 covers 18 residues. V lost 7 bases to trimming and J lost 0 bases; unmatched junction nucleotides: 9. Germline V CDR1 and CDR2: MNHNS, SASEGT. The CDR3 loop is CASTLLAGGPSSYNEQFF. Written as DNA, the CDR3 is TGTGCCAGCACCCTACTAGCGGGGGGGCCTAGCTCCTACAATGAGCAGTTCTTC.

Ten or more counts support this clonotype. The chain employs TRBV30 and TRBJ2-7, with D unresolved. This CDR3 has 13 residues. In germline, CDR1 is GTSNPN, CDR2 SVGIG (reference sequence). The V end lost 0 bases, the J end lost 5 bases, and 11 bases lay between the germline ends. The CDR3 loop is CAWSVRLVHEQYF. In DNA, the CDR3 is TGTGCCTGGAGTGTAAGGCTAGTGCACGAGCAGTACTTC.

The chain joins TRBV20-1 to TRBJ2-1; 9 positions match TRBD2. J was trimmed by 4 bases and V by 6 bases; bases with no gene match: 7. This CDR3 contains 14 residues. The germline V gene has CDR1 DFQATT and CDR2 SNEGSKA (reference sequence). The CDR3 DNA reads as TGCAGTGCCCCCCCGGCGGGGGGGTACAATGAGCAGTTCTTC. Translating gives CSAPPAGGYNEQFF.

The sample holds many counts of this clonotype. This could be a read error, since a much larger clone is one nucleotide away. The chain links TRBV7-2 to TRBJ2-3; no reliable D call. V gave up 1 base and J gave up 0 bases, with 5 bases separating them. The CDR3 totals 14 residues. Germline V gene data show CDR1 as SGHTA and CDR2 as FQGNSA. CDR3 in amino acids: CASSLGFSTDTQYF. The CDR3, as DNA: TGTGCCAGCAGCTTAGGTTTTAGCACAGATACGCAGTATTTT.

This clonotype occurred a few times. V gene TRBV7-9 combines with J gene TRBJ2-1, with 13 bases aligning to TRBD2. V lost 4 bases and J lost 4; bases outside the gene matches: 10. This CDR3 contains 18 residues. Germline V lookup: CDR1 SEHNR, CDR2 FQNEAQ (reference sequence). CDR3 residues: CASSSRLAGGQIYNEQFF. Here the CDR3 DNA reads TGTGCCAGCAGCTCTCGACTAGCGGGGGGACAAATATACAATGAGCAGTTCTTC.